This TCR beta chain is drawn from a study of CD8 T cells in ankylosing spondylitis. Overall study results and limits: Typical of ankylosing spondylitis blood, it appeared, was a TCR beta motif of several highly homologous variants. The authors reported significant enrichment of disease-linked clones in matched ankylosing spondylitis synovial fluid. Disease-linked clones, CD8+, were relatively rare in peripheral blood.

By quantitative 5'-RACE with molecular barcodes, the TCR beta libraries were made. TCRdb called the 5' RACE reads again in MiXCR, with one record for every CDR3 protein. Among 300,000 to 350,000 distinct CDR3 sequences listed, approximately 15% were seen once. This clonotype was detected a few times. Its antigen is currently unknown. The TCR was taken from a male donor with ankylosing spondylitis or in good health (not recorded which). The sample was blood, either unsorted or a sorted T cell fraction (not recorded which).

In DNA form, the CDR3 reads TGTGCCAGCAGGTCAGGGACCTATGGCTACACCTTC. This translates into CASRSGTYGYTF. This chain uses TRBV28 with TRBJ1-2; TRBD1 is a possible D gene (5 bases). The CDR3 runs to 12 residues. Deletions cut 6 bases from V and 4 bases from J, with 9 bases between. CDR1 and CDR2 from the germline V gene are MDHEN and SYDVKM.